These 26 T cell receptor beta chains share one sample of origin, sequenced in a study of blood T cell repertoires in COVID-19. The method was immunoSEQ multiplex PCR; TCRdb's version includes in-frame clones alone and lacks a portion of them. The table has about 190,000 clones, roughly 80% seen once; the top ten hold 9.5% to 15%. The sample taken for sequencing was peripheral blood. The receptor set was obtained from a woman aged 45-65 years with acute or convalescent COVID-19.

The rearrangement uses TRBV19 and TRBJ1-3, with D possibly matching TRBD1 (5 bases). The CDR3 covers 13 residues. CDR1 LNHDA and CDR2 SQIVND come from the germline V gene (reference sequence). The V end lost 9 bases, the J end lost 1 base, and 10 bases lay between the germline ends. The CDR3 DNA follows: TGTGCCAGCAGGGTCCCTTCTGGAAACACCATATATTTT. Amino acids: CASRVPSGNTIYF.

This clone was observed a single time. The conserved closing phenylalanine or tryptophan is absent in this CDR3, likely reflecting a read error. Because the CDR3's place on the DNA is in doubt, the DNA is left out and the CDR3 is given as listed by TCRdb. The genes are TRBV29-1 and TRBJ1-1; the table assigns TRBD1, which was not confirmed against the DNA. Looked up from germline, CDR1 is SQVTM and CDR2 is ANQGSEA. The length of the CDR3 is 9 amino acids, counting both ends. The CDR3 spells CSVDFGQVS.

This clone is labeled medium-sized. Other DNA sequences within the sample encode an identical CDR3. The rearrangement joins TRBV18 to TRBJ2-7, with 10 positions matching TRBD1. The CDR3 consists of 14 residues. Germline assignment: CDR1 KGHSH and CDR2 LQKENI. Trimming took 1 base from V and 4 from J; bases not matched to a gene: 1. This chain's CDR3 is CASSPQGQGYEQYF. The CDR3 nucleotides read TGTGCCAGCTCACCACAGGGACAGGGGTACGAGCAGTACTTC.

The rearrangement joins TRBV19 to TRBJ1-4; 10 positions agree with TRBD1. The CDR3 covers 18 residues. Germline-derived CDR1 and CDR2 are LNHDA and SQIVND (reference sequence). The V gene end was trimmed by 8 bases and the J gene end by 3 bases; junction bases not matched to a gene: 15. The CDR3 spells CASRPGTGANAANEKLFF. The CDR3 region has the DNA TGTGCCAGTCGTCCCGGGACAGGGGCAAATGCGGCTAATGAAAAACTGTTTTTT.

As to this clone: Other DNA sequences of this sample code for an identical CDR3. The gene calls are TRBV3-1 (or the pseudogene TRBV3-2) and TRBJ1-4; D not resolved. Trimming pared 4 bases from V and 1 base from J, leaving 4 bases between. The CDR3 is 13 residues long. Germline assignment: CDR1 LGHDT and CDR2 YNNKEL (reference sequence). The CDR3 DNA follows: TGTGCCAGCAGCCCCCGAACTAATGAAAAACTGTTTTTT. Amino acids: CASSPRTNEKLFF.

The chain joins TRBV5-5 to TRBJ2-1, with 12 bases lining up with TRBD2. V was clipped by 4 bases and J by 0 bases; unmatched bases: 2. The CDR3 has 16 residues. The V gene's germline CDR1 is SGHKS and CDR2 YYEKEE (reference sequence). CDR3 sequence (DNA): TGTGCCAGCAGCCCTAGCGGGAGGGCCTCCTACAATGAGCAGTTCTTC. It yields the protein CASSPSGRASYNEQFF.

The chain employs TRBV27 and TRBJ1-5; TRBD1 might be the D (5 bases). Germline V CDR1 and CDR2: MNHEY, SMNVEV (reference sequence). The CDR3 totals 16 residues. The V and J ends lost 2 bases and 2 bases respectively, with 13 bases between them. In DNA, the CDR3 is TGTGCCAGCAGTTTAGACAGATTGAGTGGCAATCAGCCCCAGCATTTT. Amino acids: CASSLDRLSGNQPQHF.

About this clone: Other DNA sequences in this sample translate to the same CDR3. The chain links TRBV12-3 or TRBV12-4 to TRBJ1-1; D ambiguous. Between the trimmed V and J ends, which lost 6 bases and 1 base, there was a span of 9 bases. The CDR3 contains 13 residues. The CDR3 region is CASRPTGNTEAFF. CDR3 nucleotides: TGTGCCAGCAGACCGACGGGGAACACTGAAGCTTTCTTT.

The rearrangement links TRBV18 to TRBJ2-1, with 7 bases that match TRBD1. In germline, CDR1 is KGHSH, CDR2 LQKENI. The CDR3 length is 14 residues. V gave up 1 base and J gave up 5 bases; unmatched junction bases: 2. The CDR3 DNA reads TGTGCCAGCTCACCACTTGGGACAGACAATGAGCAGTTCTTC. It codes for CASSPLGTDNEQFF.

The CDR3 DNA reads TGTGCCACCAGTGATTTGTCGGGAGCTGACACCGGGGAGCTGTTTTTT. Amino acid sequence: CATSDLSGADTGELFF. This rearrangement joins TRBV24-1 to TRBJ2-2, with D possibly TRBD2 on 6 matching bases. Germline CDR1 and CDR2: KGHDR and SFDVKD. The CDR3 runs 16 residues. V lost 0 bases, J lost 3 bases, and 10 bases lay in between.

This rearrangement joins TRBV6-5 to TRBJ1-3; 9 bases line up with TRBD1. Germline V gene data show CDR1 as MNHEY and CDR2 as SVGAGI. CDR3 size: 14 residues. V gave up 6 bases and J gave up 0 bases; unmatched junction bases: 0. The CDR3 loop reads CASRGQGSGNTIYF. The CDR3 bases are TGTGCCAGCAGGGGACAGGGCTCTGGAAACACCATATATTTT.

This chain connects TRBV5-4 to TRBJ2-1; 9 positions match TRBD2. Germline values: CDR1 SGHNT, CDR2 YYREEE (reference sequence). The CDR3 runs to 14 residues. Trimming removed 8 bases from V and 7 bases from J; junction bases left unmatched: 10. In DNA, the CDR3 is TGTGCCAGTCATGCGGCGGGGGGGCGTAATGAGCAGTTCTTC. Protein sequence: CASHAAGGRNEQFF.

This chain connects TRBV12-3 or TRBV12-4 to TRBJ2-3; 7 nucleotides line up with TRBD2. Germline trimming cut 2 bases from V and 9 bases from J; bases unmatched to any gene: 5. The CDR3 totals 13 residues. The CDR3 here is CASSLRGEGTQYF. The CDR3 DNA reads TGTGCCAGCAGTTTACGGGGGGAGGGGACGCAGTATTTT.

V gene TRBV19 combines with J gene TRBJ2-7; tentative D call: TRBD2 (6 bases). The germline V gene has CDR1 LNHDA and CDR2 SQIVND (reference sequence). The CDR3 is made up of 16 amino acids. Trimming shortened V by 5 bases and J by 5 bases, and 22 bases separated the two germline ends. The CDR3 sequence is CASSLQSGVPRNEQYF. The CDR3 region has the DNA TGTGCCAGTAGTCTCCAATCGGGGGTCCCCAGGAACGAGCAGTACTTC.

This chain joins TRBV11-2 and TRBJ1-1; a possible D gene is TRBD1 (5 bases). The V end was cut by 3 bases, the J end by 3 bases, with 14 bases between. The V gene's germline CDR1 is SGHAT and CDR2 FQNNGV. CDR3 length: 15 residues. CDR3 DNA: TGTGCCAGCAGCTTTCAAGGTCAGGGTTACACTGAAGCTTTCTTT. It yields the protein CASSFQGQGYTEAFF.

The J gene is TRBJ2-7, the V gene TRBV5-1; 7 positions match TRBD1. Germline V gives CDR1 SGHRS, CDR2 YFSETQ. The CDR3 length is 14 residues. The V segment lost 4 bases and the J segment 5 bases; nucleotides outside the gene matches: 9. The CDR3 nucleotides read TGCGCCAGCAGCGTTGACAGGGCTGGGGACGAGCAGTACTTC. This translates into CASSVDRAGDEQYF.

The chain combines TRBV9 with TRBJ2-3, with D possibly TRBD2 on 6 matching bases. Trimming took off 0 bases at V and 4 bases at J, with 15 bases between the two ends. Germline assignment: CDR1 SGDLS and CDR2 YYNGEE. CDR3 size: 16 residues. The CDR3 nucleotides read TGTGCCAGCAGCGTAGGTAATAGCGGCCTCGCAGATACGCAGTATTTT. It codes for CASSVGNSGLADTQYF.

The chain carries TRBV5-4 and TRBJ2-7, with 7 bases identical to TRBD2. The germline CDR1 and CDR2 sequences are SGHNT and YYREEE (reference sequence). This CDR3 spans 17 amino acids. V lost 5 bases, J lost 1 base, and 15 bases stayed unmatched. The CDR3 loop is CASSRGLGEPSSYEQYF. CDR3 bases: TGTGCCAGCAGTCGTGGACTAGGGGAGCCGAGTTCCTACGAGCAGTACTTC.

This clone was counted a single time. The chain joins TRBV28 to TRBJ2-5, with D tentatively TRBD2 (5 bases). V gave up 4 bases and J gave up 6 bases, with 12 bases separating them. The V gene's germline CDR1 is MDHEN and CDR2 SYDVKM. The CDR3 extends over 13 amino acids. This chain's CDR3 is CASSSPGRKTQYF. CDR3 coding DNA: TGTGCCAGCAGTTCCCCTGGGAGAAAGACCCAGTACTTC.

This chain links TRBV19 with TRBJ1-5, with 8 nucleotides matching TRBD1. Per germline, CDR1 LNHDA and CDR2 SQIVND (reference sequence). The CDR3 covers 17 residues. The junction had 9 bases not matched to a gene; V was cut back by 4 bases and J by 1 base. The CDR3 nucleotides read TGTGCCAGTAGTACCTTAAGACAGGGGCTGAGCAATCAGCCCCAGCATTTT. It specifies CASSTLRQGLSNQPQHF.

The chain employs TRBV5-8 and TRBJ2-5; D is uncertain. Germline V CDR1 and CDR2: SGHTS, YDEGEE. V lost 0 bases, J lost 4 bases, and 7 bases lay in between. This CDR3 contains 13 residues. CDR3 protein: CASSLGIRETQYF. The CDR3, as DNA: TGTGCCAGCAGCTTGGGTATTCGAGAGACCCAGTACTTC.

The chain carries TRBV7-8 and TRBJ2-1; 13 nucleotides line up with TRBD2. Unmatched junction bases numbered 6, after V lost 3 bases and J lost 10 bases. Germline V gives CDR1 SGHVS, CDR2 FQNEAQ. This CDR3 has 15 amino acids. As DNA, the CDR3 is TGTGCCAGCAGCTTGGTTGGACTAGCGGGGGCGGAGCAGTTCTTC. Translated: CASSLVGLAGAEQFF.

In this sample, this clone turned up once. Within the sample, other DNA sequences also encode this same CDR3. The rearrangement joins TRBV19 to TRBJ1-5; D not certain. In germline, CDR1 is LNHDA, CDR2 SQIVND (reference sequence). V was clipped by 3 bases and J by 2 bases, with 8 bases between them. The CDR3 is 14 amino acids. The CDR3 nucleotides read TGTGCCAGTAGTATCGGCCAGGGCAATCAGCCCCAGCATTTT. This gives the protein CASSIGQGNQPQHF.

The chain carries TRBV2 and TRBJ2-3; 9 bases map to TRBD1. CDR1 and CDR2 (germline): SNHLY, FYNNEI. This CDR3 is 14 amino acids long. Trimming at V came to 8 bases and at J to 2 bases, leaving 5 bases not matched to a gene. This CDR3 is CASYWTGDTDTQYF. The CDR3 DNA follows: TGTGCCAGCTACTGGACAGGGGACACAGATACGCAGTATTTT.

The chain uses TRBV2 and TRBJ1-3; 8 nucleotides agree with TRBD1. The CDR3 spans 15 residues. Germline trimming cut 4 bases from V and 6 bases from J; bases unmatched to any gene: 8. Germline assignment: CDR1 SNHLY and CDR2 FYNNEI. The CDR3 is CASSGGQGRINTIYF. CDR3 nucleotide sequence: TGTGCCAGCAGTGGCGGACAGGGACGGATAAACACCATATATTTT.

This chain links TRBV6-5 with TRBJ2-1, with D possibly TRBD2 on 6 matching bases. The CDR3 has 15 amino acids. From germline, CDR1 is MNHEY and CDR2 SVGAGI. Trimming stripped 2 bases from V and 4 bases from J, with 12 bases between. The DNA for the CDR3 is TGTGCCAGCAGTTACGGAGGGGTGCCGTACAATGAGCAGTTCTTC. Encoded protein: CASSYGGVPYNEQFF.